The 18 T cell receptor beta chains below all came from one sample that was sequenced in a study of blood T cell repertoires in COVID-19. Sequencing used immunoSEQ multiplex PCR; TCRdb keeps in-frame clones, though not all of them. The table shows about 150,000 clones, with 80% to 90% occurring only once. Sequencing was performed on peripheral blood. These receptor sequences come from a woman aged 60-75 years with COVID-19, enrolled during active disease.

The J gene is TRBJ1-3, the V gene TRBV6-5; D may be TRBD1 (5 bases). V lost 2 bases and J lost 1, with 9 bases in between. The germline V gene encodes CDR1 MNHEY and CDR2 SVGAGI. This CDR3 is built from 15 residues. The CDR3 protein is CASSYPDRSGNTIYF. CDR3 nucleotides: TGTGCCAGCAGTTACCCCGACAGATCTGGAAACACCATATATTTT.

Concerning this clone: Germline and junction disagree at one end, which may indicate a read error. This chain connects TRBV14 to TRBJ2-7; 15 positions match TRBD2. Germline loops: CDR1 SGHDN, CDR2 FVKESK. The CDR3 is made up of 13 amino acids. The CDR3 DNA reads as TGTGCCAGCAGCCACGGGACTAGCGGGGGGCCAAGGTTC. Protein sequence: CASSHGTSGGPRF.

This clone was counted between two and nine times. The chain couples TRBV2 to TRBJ1-1; no reliable D call. The V end was cut by 0 bases, the J end by 1 base, with 6 bases between. The CDR3 runs 14 residues. Germline CDR1 is SNHLY and CDR2 is FYNNEI. The DNA for the CDR3 is TGTGCCAGCAGTGAAGCGACACAGAACACTGAAGCTTTCTTT. It translates to CASSEATQNTEAFF. The full variable domain, with the rest looked up from reference TRBV2 and TRBJ1-1, is EPEVTQTPSHQVTQMGQEVILRCVPISNHLYFYWYRQILGQKVEFLVSFYNNEISEKSEIFDDQFSVERPDGSNFTLKIRSTKLEDSAMYFCASSEATQNTEAFFGQGTRLTVV.

This sequence joins TRBV27 and TRBJ1-4; the D gene is possibly TRBD1 (6 bases). The germline V gene has CDR1 MNHEY and CDR2 SMNVEV (reference sequence). The CDR3 is 16 amino acids. Trimming left V 8 bases short and J 8 bases short, with 24 bases between. In DNA, the CDR3 is TGTGCCAGCGGAATACGCTCAGGGGTTCTGGAAGAAAAACTGTTTTTT. Residues: CASGIRSGVLEEKLFF.

CDR3: CASSLFQGTYQETQYF. DNA for the CDR3: TGTGCCAGCAGCCTCTTCCAGGGAACTTACCAAGAGACCCAGTACTTC. The chain carries TRBV5-6 and TRBJ2-5; tentatively, D is TRBD1 (5 bases). Germline CDR1 reads SGHDT; CDR2 reads YYEEEE. The CDR3 totals 16 residues. With 4 bases removed from V and 0 bases from J, the gap between germline ends came to 16 bases.

DNA of the CDR3: TGCAGCGTTGGTACGATCAGCTCCTACAATGAGCAGTTCTTC. It specifies CSVGTISSYNEQFF. V and J are TRBV29-1 and TRBJ2-1; no reliable D call. The CDR3 spans 14 residues. V was shortened by 4 bases and J by 0 bases, with 10 bases between the two germline ends. CDR1 is SQVTM, CDR2 ANQGSEA, per germline.

CDR3 protein: CATRENTDTQYF. CDR3 bases: TGTGCCACCAGAGAGAATACAGATACGCAGTATTTT. V gene TRBV15 combines with J gene TRBJ2-3; D is undetermined. Trimming cost V 6 bases and J 3 bases, with 7 bases left between them. Germline V lookup: CDR1 LNHNV, CDR2 YYDKDF (reference sequence). This CDR3 is built from 12 residues.

The rearrangement links TRBV4-3 to TRBJ1-1; D possibly corresponds to TRBD1 (6 bases). CDR1 is LGHNA, CDR2 YSLEER, per germline. The CDR3 has 18 amino acids. Trimming removed 1 base at V and 4 bases at J, with 22 bases between. The CDR3 DNA is TGCGCCAGCAGCCAAGGGACAGAGCCTTTAGGGGACGGCACTGAAGCTTTCTTT. Amino acid sequence: CASSQGTEPLGDGTEAFF.

The genes are TRBV5-4 and TRBJ2-3, with D perhaps TRBD2 (6 bases). This CDR3 has 13 amino acids. V gave up 4 bases and J gave up 3 bases, with 9 bases separating them. CDR1 SGHNT and CDR2 YYREEE come from the germline V gene (reference sequence). The CDR3 loop is CASSGGRTDTQYF. CDR3 DNA: TGTGCCAGCAGCGGGGGGAGGACAGATACGCAGTATTTT. The whole variable domain, remainder taken from reference TRBV5-4 and TRBJ2-3, is ETGVTQSPTHLIKTRGQQVTLRCSSQSGHNTVSWYQQALGQGPQFIFQYYREEENGRGNFPPRFSGLQFPNYSSELNVNALELDDSALYLCASSGGRTDTQYFGPGTRLTVL.

J is TRBJ2-5 and V is TRBV10-1; weak D call: TRBD1 (6 bases). Between the trimmed V and J ends, which lost 5 bases and 2 bases, there was a span of 9 bases. The CDR3 runs to 13 residues. Germline assignment: CDR1 WNHNN and CDR2 SYGVQD (reference sequence). The CDR3, as DNA: TGCGCCAGCAGTCGACAGGAGCAAGAGACCCAGTACTTC. Its protein product is CASSRQEQETQYF.

This clone has just one count. The rearrangement joins TRBV7-3 to TRBJ2-1; D not certain. CDR1 is SGHTA, CDR2 FQGTGA, per germline. The CDR3 sequence is 16 residues long. The V gene lost 5 bases and the J gene lost 6 bases, with 20 bases spanning the gap. In nucleotides, the CDR3 is TGTGCCAGCAGCCTCCTGGGCGCGTCCGAAGGCAATGAGCAGTTCTTC. Translated, it gives CASSLLGASEGNEQFF.

This clone came up once. The chain recombines TRBV7-8 with TRBJ2-6, with 7 bases fitting TRBD2. Per the germline V gene, CDR1 is SGHVS and CDR2 is FQNEAQ. The CDR3 has 15 residues. The V gene end was trimmed by 8 bases and the J gene end by 0 bases; junction bases not matched to a gene: 4. This chain's CDR3 is CASGAGVSGANVLTF. CDR3 DNA sequence: TGTGCCAGCGGCGCGGGGGTCTCTGGGGCCAACGTCCTGACTTTC. Together with reference TRBV7-8 and TRBJ2-6, the CDR3 gives the full variable domain: GAGVSQSPRYKVAKRGQDVALRCDPISGHVSLFWYQQALGQGPEFLTYFQNEAQLDKSGLPSDRFFAERPEGSVSTLKIQRTQQEDSAVYLCASGAGVSGANVLTFGAGSRLTVL.

This chain connects TRBV10-1 to TRBJ1-3, with TRBD1 matching over 10 bases. Trimming removed 11 bases from V and 3 bases from J; junction bases left unmatched: 16. From germline, CDR1 is WNHNN and CDR2 SYGVQD (reference sequence). The CDR3 sequence is 17 residues long. CDR3 protein: CADRSTADRGLGNTIYF. In DNA, the CDR3 is TGCGCCGACCGAAGTACGGCAGACAGGGGGCTTGGAAACACCATATATTTT.

J is TRBJ2-5 and V is TRBV5-4; possibly TRBD2 for D (6 bases). Germline V CDR1 and CDR2: SGHNT, YYREEE (reference sequence). The CDR3 has 14 residues. V was clipped by 2 bases and J by 2 bases, with 10 bases between them. The CDR3 sequence is CASSFGGDQETQYF. The CDR3 bases are TGTGCCAGCAGCTTCGGGGGAGATCAAGAGACCCAGTACTTC.

The CDR3 DNA reads as TGCGCCAGCAGAGCCACAGGGGGGATCGAAGAGACCCAGTACTTC. Translating it yields CASRATGGIEETQYF. The V call is TRBV10-2, the J call TRBJ2-5, with 8 bases aligning to TRBD1. CDR1 WSHSY and CDR2 SAAADI come from the germline V gene. V was pared by 6 bases and J by 3 bases, with 9 bases of the junction left unmatched. The CDR3 is made up of 15 amino acids.

V usage is TRBV19 and J usage is TRBJ1-1, with D unresolved. Per germline, CDR1 LNHDA and CDR2 SQIVND (reference sequence). The CDR3 has 14 amino acids. The ends were cut back, 5 bases at V and 1 base at J, with 11 bases in the middle. The CDR3 loop reads CASSVNRENTEAFF. As DNA, the CDR3 is TGTGCCAGTAGTGTCAACCGGGAGAACACTGAAGCTTTCTTT.

The chain recombines TRBV7-2 with TRBJ2-1, with a tentative D call TRBD2 (5 bases). This CDR3 has 13 residues. The ends were cut back, 6 bases at V and 8 bases at J, with 14 bases in the middle. Per the germline V gene, CDR1 is SGHTA and CDR2 is FQGNSA. The CDR3 loop is CASSLRESDEQFF. The CDR3 nucleotides are TGTGCCAGCAGTTTAAGGGAGTCGGATGAGCAGTTCTTC. Full variable domain (rest looked up from reference TRBV7-2 and TRBJ2-1): GAGVSQSPSNKVTEKGKDVELRCDPISGHTALYWYRQSLGQGLEFLIYFQGNSAPDKSGLPSDRFSAERTGGSVSTLTIQRTQQEDSAVYLCASSLRESDEQFFGPGTRLTVL.

The chain has TRBV7-9 and TRBJ1-2; tentative D call: TRBD1 (6 bases). Trimming removed 1 base from V and 6 bases from J, with 15 bases in between. The length of the CDR3 is 15 residues. The germline V gene has CDR1 SEHNR and CDR2 FQNEAQ (reference sequence). Written as DNA, the CDR3 is TGTGCCAGCAGCTTAGTATTGGTCTCAGGGGATGGCTACACCTTC. It encodes CASSLVLVSGDGYTF.